One and the same sample provided the 27 T cell receptor beta chains below, sequenced in a study of T cell clonality in common variable immunodeficiency. This table comes from immunoSEQ multiplex PCR, and its TCRdb copy is limited to in-frame clones, with some not included. Altogether fewer than 20,000 clones were found in the sample, and no singletons occur. General observations from the study: Fewer deletions and N-nucleotide insertions were reportedly seen in common variable immunodeficiency TCR beta sequences.

Their cognate antigens are unknown. Sequencing used peripheral blood mononuclear cells. The receptors here all came from a human donor with common variable immunodeficiency.

This clone was seen a handful of times. CDR3 sequence reads: CASRGTSSQETQYF. Incomplete CDR3 DNA: TGTGCCAGCAGGGGCACTAGCAGTCAAGAGACC. V and J are TRBV2 and TRBJ2-5, with a possible D match to TRBD2 (6 bases). The DNA ends 3 residues before the CDR3 does, and the rest of the CDR3 is filled in from the germline J gene. The CDR3 totals 14 residues. Germline CDR1 and CDR2: SNHLY and FYNNEI. V was clipped by 6 bases and J by 2 bases, with 13 bases between them. The entire variable domain, with the rest obtained from reference TRBV2 and TRBJ2-5, is as follows: EPEVTQTPSHQVTQMGQEVILRCVPISNHLYFYWYRQILGQKVEFLVSFYNNEISEKSEIFDDQFSVERPDGSNFTLKIRSTKLEDSAMYFCASRGTSSQETQYFGPGTRLLVL.

This clone is labeled medium-sized (0.01 to 0.1%). The read terminates 3 residues before the CDR3 end, so the remaining end is supplied by the germline J gene. V is TRBV20-1 and J is TRBJ1-1; 12 bases fit TRBD1. V lost 6 bases to trimming and J lost 3 bases; unmatched junction nucleotides: 5. Germline CDR1 and CDR2: DFQATT and SNEGSKA (reference sequence). The CDR3 sequence is 14 residues long. The CDR3 loop is CSARGDRGHTEAFF. The sequenced CDR3 bases are TGCAGTGCCCGAGGGGACAGGGGGCACACTGAA.

In this sample, this clone turned up many times. Partial CDR3 DNA: TGTGCCAGCAGTTACTCTAGCGGAGAAATCACAGATACG. Translation gives CASSYSSGEITDT. The complete CDR3 protein is CASSYSSGEITDTQYF. The genes are TRBV6-2 or TRBV6-3 and TRBJ2-3; D perhaps matches TRBD2 (6 bases). The read finishes 3 residues shy of the CDR3 end, and the germline J gene is used to complete it. Trimming removed 0 bases from V and 2 bases from J, with 12 bases in between. CDR1 and CDR2 from the germline V gene are MNHEY and SVGEGT. The CDR3 covers 16 residues.

Of note for this clone: The CDR3 end lies 3 residues beyond the end of the read and is filled in from the germline J gene. The gene calls are TRBV7-3 and TRBJ2-3; TRBD2 agrees at 11 bases. This CDR3 comprises 17 residues. Trimming cost V 4 bases and J 4 bases; bases outside gene matches: 10. The V gene's germline CDR1 is SGHTA and CDR2 FQGTGA. Incomplete CDR3 DNA: TGTGCCAGCAGCTCCGGGACTAGCGGCGTTTCTGCAGATACG. The encoded protein is CASSSGTSGVSADT. The full CDR3 reads CASSSGTSGVSADTQYF. Filled out from reference TRBV7-3 and TRBJ2-3, the complete variable domain reads GAGVSQTPSNKVTEKGKYVELRCDPISGHTALYWYRQSLGQGPEFLIYFQGTGAADDSGLPNDRFFAVRPEGSVSTLKIQRTERGDSAVYLCASSSGTSGVSADTQYFGPGTRLTVL.

In the case of this clone: Read data end 3 residues before the CDR3 end; the end is taken from the germline J gene. The sample has other DNA sequences that encode this CDR3 too. The chain employs TRBV18 and TRBJ2-3; 8 nucleotides align to TRBD1. The germline V gene has CDR1 KGHSH and CDR2 LQKENI. Unmatched junction bases numbered 5, after V lost 3 bases and J lost 0 bases. The CDR3 sequence is 16 residues long. The CDR3 loop reads CASSPLGQGSTDTQYF. The CDR3 bases that were read are TGTGCCAGCTCACCCCTCGGACAGGGTAGCACAGATACG.

By share, this clone ranks as medium-sized (0.01 to 0.1%). The CDR3 end falls 3 residues outside the read, so it is completed with the germline J gene. The chain employs TRBV5-4 and TRBJ2-2; the D gene is possibly TRBD1 (5 bases). The V gene lost 4 bases and the J gene lost 1 base, with 11 bases spanning the gap. This CDR3 spans 15 amino acids. CDR1 SGHNT and CDR2 YYREEE come from the germline V gene (reference sequence). Here the CDR3 reads CASSIGQGNTGELFF. CDR3 bases read: TGTGCCAGCAGCATAGGGCAGGGGAACACCGGGGAG.

This clone was counted ten times or more. CDR3 residues: CAISEWGDRAKDTQYF. CDR3 DNA, as far as it was read: TGTGCCATCAGTGAGTGGGGGGATCGGGCGAAAGATACG. The V gene is TRBV10-3, the J gene TRBJ2-3; the D gene is possibly TRBD2 (6 bases). With the read ending 3 residues before the CDR3 end, the germline J gene is used to fill in that end. V was pared by 1 base and J by 5 bases, with 16 bases between. The CDR3 consists of 16 residues. Germline lookup yields CDR1 ENHRY and CDR2 SYGVKD.

This clone was counted a few times. The read falls 3 residues short of the CDR3 end, and the missing part is taken from the germline J gene. The genes are TRBV5-1 and TRBJ2-1, with D possibly TRBD2 on 5 matching bases. V shed 5 bases and J shed 5 bases, with 11 bases lying between them. The CDR3 totals 13 residues. The germline CDR1 and CDR2 sequences are SGHRS and YFSETQ. CDR3 DNA (partial): TGCGCCAGCAGAGCCTCCGGGGACAATGAG. This codes for CASRASGDNE. The entire CDR3 sequence reads CASRASGDNEQFF.

This clone was picked up a small number of times. With the read ending 3 residues before the CDR3 end, the germline J gene is used to fill in that end. V usage is TRBV7-2 and J usage is TRBJ2-7, with 8 bases identical to TRBD2. V shed 5 bases, J shed 1 base, and the junction held 7 bases outside the gene matches. The CDR3 has 15 amino acids. Germline V gene lookup returns CDR1 SGHTA and CDR2 FQGNSA. The part of the CDR3 DNA that was read is TGTGCCAGCAGCCCGACCGGGACTAGATCCTACGAG. Its protein product is CASSPTGTRSYE. The whole CDR3 protein is CASSPTGTRSYEQYF.

As concerns this clone: The read ends 3 residues early relative to the CDR3; the germline J gene fills the gap. The V gene is TRBV20-1, the J gene TRBJ2-5; TRBD1 matches 8 bases. Per the germline V gene, CDR1 is DFQATT and CDR2 is SNEGSKA (reference sequence). The trim removed 2 bases at V and 2 bases at J, leaving 10 bases unmatched. The length of the CDR3 is 16 residues. CDR3 DNA, as far as it was read: TGCAGTGCTAGACTAGGACAGGGCCTGAGGCAAGAGACC. It yields the protein CSARLGQGLRQET. The whole CDR3 region reads CSARLGQGLRQETQYF.

In this sample, this clone turned up a few times. Coverage ceases 3 residues before the CDR3 finishes, and the germline J gene fills in the end. V gene TRBV6-2 or TRBV6-3 combines with J gene TRBJ2-7; D is unresolved. The V end lost 6 bases, the J end lost 1 base, and 13 bases lay between the germline ends. CDR3 length equals 14 residues. Germline V gene lookup returns CDR1 MNHEY and CDR2 SVGEGT. The CDR3 bases that were read are TGTGCCAGCAGACCACAGATTGTATCCTACGAG. Translating gives CASRPQIVSYE. The full CDR3 protein reads CASRPQIVSYEQYF.

This clone was counted at least ten times. The read finishes 3 residues shy of the CDR3 end, and the germline J gene is used to complete it. The chain uses TRBV5-1 and TRBJ1-1, with 7 bases that match TRBD1. Germline V lookup: CDR1 SGHRS, CDR2 YFSETQ. The length of the CDR3 is 13 residues. The junction had 4 bases not matched to a gene; V was cut back by 2 bases and J by 6 bases. The part of the CDR3 DNA that was read is TGCGCCAGCAGCTTCAACAGGGGATCTGAA. The encoded protein is CASSFNRGSE. The whole CDR3 protein reads CASSFNRGSEAFF. The whole variable domain, filled in from reference TRBV5-1 and TRBJ1-1, reads KAGVTQTPRYLIKTRGQQVTLSCSPISGHRSVSWYQQTPGQGLQFLFEYFSETQRNKGNFPGRFSGRQFSNSRSEMNVSTLELGDSALYLCASSFNRGSEAFFGQGTRLTVV.

The sample holds many counts of this clone. The read is 3 residues too short to cover the CDR3 end, so that end is filled in from the germline J gene. V and J are TRBV7-2 and TRBJ2-1, with D possibly being TRBD2 (6 bases). Germline V gene data show CDR1 as SGHTA and CDR2 as FQGNSA. The V and J ends lost 0 bases and 8 bases respectively, with 8 bases between them. This CDR3 spans 13 amino acids. The sequenced part of the CDR3 DNA is TGTGCCAGCAGCTTAGCCGGGGGATATGAG. This encodes CASSLAGGYE. The whole CDR3 reads CASSLAGGYEQFF.

This clone was recorded at least ten times. The read ends 3 residues early relative to the CDR3; the germline J gene fills the gap. The chain joins TRBV2 to TRBJ1-4; D gene uncertain. Germline CDR1 reads SNHLY; CDR2 reads FYNNEI. The CDR3 runs 12 residues. The CDR3 is CASRQTQRELFF. The DNA read from the CDR3 is TGTGCCAGCAGGCAGACCCAACGGGAA.

This clone was counted a few times. Read data end 3 residues before the CDR3 end; the end is taken from the germline J gene. The chain recombines TRBV7-2 with TRBJ2-7; 8 nucleotides match TRBD1. Trimming removed 4 bases from V and 5 bases from J; junction bases left unmatched: 10. The CDR3 is 15 residues long. Germline values: CDR1 SGHTA, CDR2 FQGNSA. CDR3 residues: CASSWRDRRNHEQYF. The CDR3 bases that were read are TGTGCCAGCAGCTGGAGGGACAGGCGGAACCACGAG.

Relative to its sample, this clone is medium-sized. The read comes to an end 3 residues before the CDR3 does, leaving the germline J gene to fill in the end. This chain joins TRBV18 and TRBJ2-1, with 15 bases identical to TRBD2. V lost 4 bases, J lost 9 bases, and 7 bases stayed unmatched. CDR1 is KGHSH, CDR2 LQKENI, per germline. This CDR3 has 16 residues. The part of the CDR3 DNA that was read is TGTGCCAGCTCACTAGAGGGACTAGCGGGAGGCGGTGAG. This encodes CASSLEGLAGGGE. The full-length CDR3 reads as CASSLEGLAGGGEQFF.

This clone was seen ten or more times. The CDR3 bases that were read are TGTGCCAGCAGGTCTCGGGGGGCCGATGAG. Translating it yields CASRSRGADE. The whole CDR3 reads CASRSRGADEQFF. This rearrangement joins TRBV6-2 or TRBV6-3 to TRBJ2-1, with a tentative D call TRBD2 (7 bases). The read ends 3 residues before the CDR3 terminus; that terminus is restored from the germline J gene. V was pared by 6 bases and J by 8 bases, with 14 bases between. The CDR3 consists of 13 residues. Germline V CDR1 and CDR2: MNHEY, SVGEGT.

This clone has a count of ten or more. The read ends 3 residues early relative to the CDR3; the germline J gene fills the gap. The chain uses TRBV29-1 and TRBJ1-5, with D perhaps matching TRBD1 (6 bases). V lost 4 bases and J 4 bases, leaving 20 bases between the germline ends. CDR1 is SQVTM, CDR2 ANQGSEA, per germline. The CDR3 loop spans 16 amino acids. The sequenced part of the CDR3 DNA is TGCAGCGTTGTTTATACAGGGACCCAAGGTAATCAGCCC. Its protein is CSVVYTGTQGNQP. The CDR3, in full, reads CSVVYTGTQGNQPQHF.

This clone was seen at least ten times. The read is 3 residues too short to cover the CDR3 end, so that end is filled in from the germline J gene. The rearrangement uses TRBV19 and TRBJ2-3; D is uncertain. Per germline, CDR1 LNHDA and CDR2 SQIVND (reference sequence). The CDR3 is 12 amino acids. The CDR3 DNA, read in part, is TGTGCCAGTAGGACCCTTCCCGGGTCG. Residues: CASRTLPGS. The CDR3 reads in full as CASRTLPGSQYF.

The sample holds many counts of this clone. The observed sequence ends 3 residues before the CDR3 terminus, with the missing tail filled in from the germline J gene. The gene calls are TRBV28 and TRBJ1-6, with TRBD1 as a possible D gene (5 bases). Germline loops: CDR1 MDHEN, CDR2 SYDVKM. The CDR3 contains 12 residues. V shed 8 bases and J shed 7 bases, with 9 bases lying between them. CDR3 sequence: CASGTGNSPLHF. CDR3 bases read: TGTGCCAGCGGGACTGGGAATTCACCC.

This clone has ten or more counts. The read terminates 3 residues ahead of where the CDR3 ends, so the germline J gene completes it. V and J are TRBV2 and TRBJ2-1; TRBD1 matches 10 bases. The CDR3 extends over 16 amino acids. V lost 5 bases and J lost 0; bases outside the gene matches: 4. Germline CDR1 is SNHLY and CDR2 is FYNNEI. The CDR3 is CASSRQGALSYNEQFF. The sequenced CDR3 bases are TGTGCCAGCAGTCGACAGGGGGCCCTCTCCTACAATGAG.

In this sample, this clone turned up a few times. The sequence runs out 3 residues before the end of the CDR3; the remainder is reconstructed from the germline J gene. This chain links TRBV6-2 or TRBV6-3 with TRBJ1-5; D is unresolved. Trimming shortened V by 0 bases and J by 0 bases, and 3 bases separated the two germline ends. Germline V lookup: CDR1 MNHEY, CDR2 SVGEGT. The CDR3 loop spans 14 amino acids. The covered CDR3 bases are TGTGCCAGCAGTTACTCTAGTAGCAATCAGCCC. It specifies CASSYSSSNQP. The entire CDR3 is CASSYSSSNQPQHF.

At least ten counts were recorded for this clone. The sequenced fragment ends 3 residues before the CDR3 boundary, so the rest is inferred from the germline J gene. This chain joins TRBV4-2 and TRBJ2-7; perhaps TRBD2 as D (5 bases). This CDR3 spans 15 amino acids. Trimming pared 0 bases from V and 3 bases from J, leaving 12 bases between. Germline-derived CDR1 and CDR2 are LGHNA and YNFKEQ. The covered CDR3 bases are TGTGCCAGCAGCCAAGATCAGGAGGTACTCTACGAG. Protein: CASSQDQEVLYE. In full, the CDR3 reads CASSQDQEVLYEQYF.

This clone occurred a few times. The read ends 3 residues before the CDR3 terminus; that terminus is restored from the germline J gene. The chain couples TRBV19 to TRBJ1-5, with 9 bases matching TRBD1. Germline V gene lookup returns CDR1 LNHDA and CDR2 SQIVND (reference sequence). This CDR3 spans 15 amino acids. The V and J ends lost 1 base and 2 bases, in that order; junction bases with no gene match: 0. The CDR3 protein is CASSIGTGGNQPQHF. The covered CDR3 bases are TGTGCCAGTAGTATAGGGACAGGGGGCAATCAGCCC. The variable domain in full, completed from reference TRBV19 and TRBJ1-5, reads DGGITQSPKYLFRKEGQNVTLSCEQNLNHDAMYWYRQDPGQGLRLIYYSQIVNDFQKGDIAEGYSVSREKKESFPLTVTSAQKNPTAFYLCASSIGTGGNQPQHFGDGTRLSIL.

The part of the CDR3 DNA that was read is TGTGCCAGCAGTGGGCCGGCAGGGAGACCATTGGAAAACATT. Translation: CASSGPAGRPLENI. The whole CDR3 is CASSGPAGRPLENIQYF. The rearrangement uses TRBV2 and TRBJ2-4; D possibly uses TRBD1 or TRBD2 (5 bases each). The read falls 3 residues short of the CDR3 end, and the missing part is taken from the germline J gene. The CDR3 contains 17 residues. Trimming pared 4 bases from V and 5 bases from J, leaving 21 bases between. The germline gives CDR1 SNHLY, CDR2 FYNNEI. Looking up the rest from reference TRBV2 and TRBJ2-4 gives the full variable domain: EPEVTQTPSHQVTQMGQEVILRCVPISNHLYFYWYRQILGQKVEFLVSFYNNEISEKSEIFDDQFSVERPDGSNFTLKIRSTKLEDSAMYFCASSGPAGRPLENIQYFGAGTRLSVL.

Concerning this clone itself: The observed sequence ends 3 residues before the CDR3 terminus, with the missing tail filled in from the germline J gene. V usage is TRBV5-1 and J usage is TRBJ2-7; D is possibly TRBD1 (6 bases). The ends were cut back, 4 bases at V and 3 bases at J, with 11 bases in the middle. Per the germline V gene, CDR1 is SGHRS and CDR2 is YFSETQ. The CDR3 runs 13 residues. The CDR3 spells CASSHSGDYEQYF. CDR3 DNA (partial): TGCGCCAGCAGCCACTCAGGGGACTACGAG. Based on the CDR3 plus reference TRBV5-1 and TRBJ2-7, the full variable domain is KAGVTQTPRYLIKTRGQQVTLSCSPISGHRSVSWYQQTPGQGLQFLFEYFSETQRNKGNFPGRFSGRQFSNSRSEMNVSTLELGDSALYLCASSHSGDYEQYFGPGTRLTVT.

A few counts support this clone. Coverage ceases 3 residues before the CDR3 finishes, and the germline J gene fills in the end. The chain employs TRBV6-1 and TRBJ2-3; weak D call: TRBD2 (6 bases). V lost 4 bases and J lost 2, with 10 bases in between. This CDR3 region has 14 residues. Per the germline V gene, CDR1 is MNHNS and CDR2 is SASEGT. The CDR3 DNA, read in part, is TGTGCCAGCAGTGCAGGACTACACACAGATACG. It codes for CASSAGLHTDT. The whole CDR3 protein reads CASSAGLHTDTQYF.